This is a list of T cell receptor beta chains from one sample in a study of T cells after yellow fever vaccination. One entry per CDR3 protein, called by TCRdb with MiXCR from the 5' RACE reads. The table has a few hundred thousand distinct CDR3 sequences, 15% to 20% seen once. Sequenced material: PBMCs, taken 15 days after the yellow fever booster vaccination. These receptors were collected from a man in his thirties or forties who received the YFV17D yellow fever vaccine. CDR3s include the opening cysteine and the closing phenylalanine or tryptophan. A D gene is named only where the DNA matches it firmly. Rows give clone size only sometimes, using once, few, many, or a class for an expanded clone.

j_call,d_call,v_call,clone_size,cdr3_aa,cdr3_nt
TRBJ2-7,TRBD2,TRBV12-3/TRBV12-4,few,CASRIGTSGDYEQYF,TGTGCCAGCAGGATTGGGACTAGCGGGGATTACGAGCAGTACTTC
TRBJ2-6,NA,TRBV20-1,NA,CSARGDSISGANVLTF,TGCAGTGCTAGAGGGGATAGTATCTCTGGGGCCAACGTCCTGACTTTC
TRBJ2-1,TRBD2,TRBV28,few,CASSSGLQFF,TGTGCCAGCTCTAGCGGGCTCCAGTTCTTC
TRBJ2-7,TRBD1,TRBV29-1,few,CSVAGDRGHEQYF,TGCAGCGTTGCCGGGGACAGGGGGCATGAGCAGTACTTC
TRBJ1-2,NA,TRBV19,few,CASSTSTDYYTF,TGTGCCAGTAGTACCTCGACAGACTACTACACCTTC
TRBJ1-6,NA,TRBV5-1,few,CASSLDGHNSPLHF,TGCGCCAGCAGCTTGGACGGTCATAATTCACCCCTCCACTTT
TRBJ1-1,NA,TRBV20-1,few,CSASDGGTEAFF,TGCAGTGCCTCGGACGGGGGCACTGAAGCTTTCTTT
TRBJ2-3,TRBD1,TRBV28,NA,CASRRQGSDTQYF,TGTGCCAGCAGACGACAGGGTTCAGATACGCAGTATTTT
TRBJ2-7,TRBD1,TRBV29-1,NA,CSVRTGDPYEQYF,TGCAGCGTTCGGACAGGCGATCCCTACGAGCAGTACTTC
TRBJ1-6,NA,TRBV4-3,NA,CASSQEQGSPLHF,TGCGCCAGCAGCCAGGAGCAGGGGTCACCCCTCCACTTT
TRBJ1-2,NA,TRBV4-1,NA,CASSQLTGTFF,TGCGCCAGCAGCCAATTGACAGGCACGTTCTTC